A single sample is the source of the 22 T cell receptor beta chains below, sequenced in a study of blood T cell repertoires in COVID-19. The method was immunoSEQ multiplex PCR; TCRdb's version includes in-frame clones alone and lacks a portion of them. The top ten clones hold over 1.5% of a sample with some 500,000 clones, roughly 88% of them seen once. The sequencing sample was made of PBMCs or T cells enriched from blood (not recorded which). All receptors derive from a middle-aged woman who had recovered from COVID-19.

The chain employs TRBV3-1 (or the pseudogene TRBV3-2) and TRBJ2-1, with 10 bases that match TRBD2. J lost 9 bases, V lost 4 bases, and 15 bases had no gene match. Germline loops: CDR1 LGHDT, CDR2 YNNKEL (reference sequence). This CDR3 has 17 residues. DNA of the CDR3: TGTGCCAGCAGCCCTCTTTCGGGAGCGGGAGGGCCGGGTGAGCAGTTCTTC. It encodes CASSPLSGAGGPGEQFF.

The V call is TRBV5-5, the J call TRBJ2-7, with 9 nucleotides matching TRBD1. This CDR3 has 15 residues. Germline V gene lookup returns CDR1 SGHKS and CDR2 YYEKEE (reference sequence). After removal of 0 bases from V and 2 bases from J, the junction contained 3 bases not matched to a gene. Written as DNA, the CDR3 is TGTGCCAGCAGCTTGGAAGGGACAGGGACCTACGAGCAGTACTTC. This codes for CASSLEGTGTYEQYF.

The chain is built from TRBV6-5 and TRBJ2-1; maybe TRBD1 (5 bases). Trimming took 7 bases from V and 4 from J, leaving 14 bases between them. Per the germline V gene, CDR1 is MNHEY and CDR2 is SVGAGI. The CDR3 covers 14 residues. CDR3 nucleotides: TGTGCCAGCAAACGCGGCCAGGGTTACAATGAGCAGTTCTTC. It yields the protein CASKRGQGYNEQFF.

This clone was recorded a few times. The V gene is TRBV30, the J gene TRBJ2-5, with TRBD2 identical over 8 bases. V lost 3 bases to trimming and J lost 4 bases; unmatched junction nucleotides: 4. Germline assignment: CDR1 GTSNPN and CDR2 SVGIG (reference sequence). This CDR3 contains 13 residues. The CDR3 bases are TGTGCCTGGAGGTCGGGAGGGGTAGAGACCCAGTACTTC. Its protein product is CAWRSGGVETQYF.

The chain links TRBV4-2 to TRBJ2-7, with 10 bases fitting TRBD2. The trim removed 3 bases at V and 2 bases at J, leaving 7 bases unmatched. The CDR3 contains 16 residues. Germline values: CDR1 LGHNA, CDR2 YNFKEQ. The CDR3 DNA reads TGTGCCAGCAGCCAGGCGGGGACTAGCGTGACCTACGAGCAGTACTTC. Translating gives CASSQAGTSVTYEQYF.

The V gene is TRBV30, the J gene TRBJ1-4; 8 bases are shared with TRBD1. Trimming at V came to 2 bases and at J to 11 bases, leaving 10 bases not matched to a gene. Germline lookup yields CDR1 GTSNPN and CDR2 SVGIG (reference sequence). The CDR3 contains 14 residues. CDR3 sequence (DNA): TGTGCCTGGAGTCCCGGACTGGGACAGGAGAAACTGTTTTTT. This translates into CAWSPGLGQEKLFF.

The J gene is TRBJ1-1, the V gene TRBV30; no definite D call. Germline lookup yields CDR1 GTSNPN and CDR2 SVGIG (reference sequence). V dropped 4 bases and J dropped 1 base, with 13 bases sitting between them. The CDR3 contains 14 residues. The CDR3 DNA is TGTGCCTGGAATCAAAAGTGGCAGAACACTGAAGCTTTCTTT. This codes for CAWNQKWQNTEAFF.

This CDR3 reads CASSEARQGKGTEAFF. The CDR3 DNA sequence: TGTGCCAGCAGTGAAGCCCGACAGGGCAAGGGCACTGAAGCTTTCTTT. The V and J genes are TRBV2 and TRBJ1-1; TRBD1 matches 7 bases. The CDR3 extends over 16 amino acids. Germline CDR1 is SNHLY and CDR2 is FYNNEI. Unmatched junction bases numbered 8, after V lost 0 bases and J lost 4 bases.

V gene TRBV20-1 combines with J gene TRBJ2-3, with D perhaps TRBD1 (6 bases). V was cut by 3 bases and J by 2 bases, with 12 bases left in between. The germline V gene encodes CDR1 DFQATT and CDR2 SNEGSKA (reference sequence). CDR3 length equals 14 residues. The CDR3 nucleotides read TGCAGTGCTAGTAGGACAGACAACACAGATACGCAGTATTTT. Translation: CSASRTDNTDTQYF.

This clone was recorded only once. The gene calls are TRBV9 and TRBJ2-3, with TRBD1 matching 7 bases. The CDR3 has 13 amino acids. V trimming: 3 bases; J trimming: 5 bases; junction bases outside the gene matches: 3. Germline V gene sequence: CDR1 SGDLS, CDR2 YYNGEE. CDR3 DNA sequence: TGTGCCAGCAGCGCCCGGGACAGAGATACGCAGTATTTT. Amino acid sequence: CASSARDRDTQYF.

CDR3 in DNA: TGTGCCAGTAGTATGACCAGGGGGCCAGGCGAGCAGTACTTC. It encodes CASSMTRGPGEQYF. The V and J genes are TRBV19 and TRBJ2-7, with 8 bases identical to TRBD1. Germline V gene data show CDR1 as LNHDA and CDR2 as SQIVND (reference sequence). The junction had 7 bases not matched to a gene; V was cut back by 3 bases and J by 6 bases. The length of the CDR3 is 14 residues.

The chain combines TRBV7-2 with TRBJ2-6; D is uncertain. The CDR3 loop spans 15 amino acids. Trimming pared 5 bases from V and 0 bases from J, leaving 8 bases between. Germline V gene data show CDR1 as SGHTA and CDR2 as FQGNSA. CDR3 sequence reads: CASSPQISGANVLTF. Written as DNA, the CDR3 is TGTGCCAGCAGCCCCCAGATCTCTGGGGCCAACGTCCTGACTTTC.

The chain carries TRBV6-1 and TRBJ1-1; D gene uncertain. This CDR3 has 12 residues. Deletions cut 1 base from V and 8 bases from J, with 8 bases between. Germline V gene lookup returns CDR1 MNHNS and CDR2 SASEGT. This CDR3 is CASSEGLREAFF. For the CDR3, the DNA is TGTGCCAGCAGTGAAGGACTAAGGGAAGCTTTCTTT.

The rearrangement links TRBV19 to TRBJ2-7; the D gene is possibly TRBD2 (5 bases). The CDR3 runs 14 residues. The germline CDR1 and CDR2 sequences are LNHDA and SQIVND (reference sequence). V dropped 8 bases and J dropped 0 bases, with 14 bases sitting between them. Written as DNA, the CDR3 is TGTGCCAGTCGCCACCGGGAAAACTCCTACGAGCAGTACTTC. The encoded protein is CASRHRENSYEQYF.

This chain uses TRBV13 with TRBJ2-1, with 13 bases matching TRBD2. The germline gives CDR1 PRHDT, CDR2 FYEKMQ (reference sequence). J lost 5 bases, V lost 4 bases, and 8 bases had no gene match. The CDR3 runs to 17 residues. CDR3 coding DNA: TGTGCCAGCAGCTCATCAAGCGGACTAGCGGGGGACAATGAGCAGTTCTTC. Protein sequence: CASSSSSGLAGDNEQFF.

The table lists this clone with a few counts. This chain uses TRBV19 with TRBJ2-5; 9 nucleotides match TRBD1. Germline V gene lookup returns CDR1 LNHDA and CDR2 SQIVND (reference sequence). The V gene end was trimmed by 5 bases and the J gene end by 5 bases; junction bases not matched to a gene: 9. The CDR3 has 15 amino acids. CDR3 loop: CASSPSTGGTETQYF. The DNA for the CDR3 is TGTGCCAGTAGTCCCTCGACAGGGGGGACCGAGACCCAGTACTTC.

This rearrangement joins TRBV11-1 to TRBJ1-1, with unresolved D. Germline-derived CDR1 and CDR2 are SGHAT and FQDESV (reference sequence). The V end was cut by 1 base, the J end by 9 bases, with 6 bases between. The CDR3 is 11 amino acids. CDR3 in DNA: TGTGCCAGCAGCTTAGAGCATAAAGCTTTCTTT. It is translated as CASSLEHKAFF. The variable domain in full, completed from reference TRBV11-1 and TRBJ1-1, reads EAEVAQSPRYKITEKSQAVAFWCDPISGHATLYWYRQILGQGPELLVQFQDESVVDDSQLPKDRFSAERLKGVDSTLKIQPAELGDSAMYLCASSLEHKAFFGQGTRLTVV.

The J gene is TRBJ2-7, the V gene TRBV29-1; 7 positions agree with TRBD1. The V gene end was trimmed by 6 bases and the J gene end by 0 bases; junction bases not matched to a gene: 14. Germline lookup yields CDR1 SQVTM and CDR2 ANQGSEA. This CDR3 is 16 amino acids long. The CDR3 coding sequence is TGCAGCGTCCTGCGACCGGGACAGTCGAACTCCTACGAGCAGTACTTC. This sequence encodes CSVLRPGQSNSYEQYF.

V is TRBV7-9 and J is TRBJ2-1; 13 positions agree with TRBD2. This CDR3 has 16 amino acids. V was clipped by 1 base and J by 8 bases; unmatched bases: 5. CDR1 is SEHNR, CDR2 FQNEAQ, per germline (reference sequence). CDR3 amino acids: CASSLVWTSGRDEQFF. CDR3 in DNA: TGTGCCAGCAGCTTAGTTTGGACTAGCGGGAGAGATGAGCAGTTCTTC.

This clone was seen a few times. The chain is built from TRBV7-8 and TRBJ2-7; 9 nucleotides line up with TRBD2. The CDR3 extends over 16 amino acids. The germline CDR1 and CDR2 sequences are SGHVS and FQNEAQ. V trimming: 5 bases; J trimming: 2 bases; junction bases outside the gene matches: 10. The CDR3 DNA reads as TGTGCCAGCAGCCACCGCGGGGCTAGCGGGGCCTACGAGCAGTACTTC. Translation gives CASSHRGASGAYEQYF.

This chain uses TRBV30 with TRBJ1-6, with TRBD1 matching over 12 bases. This CDR3 has 16 amino acids. Germline lookup yields CDR1 GTSNPN and CDR2 SVGIG (reference sequence). Trimming cost V 6 bases and J 7 bases; bases outside gene matches: 10. The CDR3 DNA reads TGTGCCTGTGCGGGACAGGGGGCACTGGGGAATTCACCCCTCCACTTT. It encodes CACAGQGALGNSPLHF.

The genes are TRBV11-3 and TRBJ2-7; D might be TRBD2 (6 bases). CDR3 length: 15 amino acids. V lost 4 bases and J lost 2, with 15 bases in between. Per germline, CDR1 SGHNT and CDR2 YENEEA. The DNA of the CDR3 is TGTGCCAGCAGCTATCACGGTAGCGGTCCCTACGAGCAGTACTTC. This codes for CASSYHGSGPYEQYF.